This T cell receptor beta chain derives from a study of T cells in Graves' hyperthyroidism and ophthalmopathy. Using RNA transcripts as the source, TCR beta CDR3 regions were amplified. An initial round of RT-PCR targeting the TCR CDR3 relied on the HTBI primer set. Using its own MiXCR run on the multiplex PCR reads, TCRdb lists one record per CDR3 protein. The table lists roughly 400,000 distinct CDR3 sequences, 25% of them singletons. Exclusion criteria comprised uncontrolled infection, other autoimmune disease, pregnancy or lactation. The origin of this receptor is a man in his fifties or sixties with Graves' hyperthyroidism. The source material was blood.

CDR3 in amino acids: CASSPPSGAAYEQYF. CDR3 sequence (DNA): TGTGCCAGCAGCCCACCTAGCGGAGCAGCCTACGAGCAGTACTTC. This rearrangement joins TRBV13 to TRBJ2-7; 7 bases agree with TRBD2. The CDR3 length is 15 residues. Per the germline V gene, CDR1 is PRHDT and CDR2 is FYEKMQ (reference sequence). V was pared by 5 bases and J by 2 bases, with 9 bases of the junction left unmatched.